The 5 T cell receptor beta chains reported below all come from one sample, sequenced in a study of spatial heterogeneity in lung cancer. Broader study findings: Tumoral mutation counts were tracked by counts of expanded intratumoral alpha and beta TCRs.

Their antigen targets remain unknown. MiXCR, applied by TCRdb to the 5' RACE reads, yields one record per CDR3 protein. Of about 100,000 distinct CDR3 sequences in the sample, 4.4% are singletons; the top ten hold around 21%. Time point of the sample: sample taken at primary tumor resection. Sequences were derived from lung tumor tissue, sampled at surgery. All receptors derive from a male donor with early-stage non-small cell lung cancer.

This clonotype came up many times. The chain links TRBV9 to TRBJ2-2, with D unclear. The V and J ends lost 4 bases and 6 bases respectively, with 4 bases between them. Germline V CDR1 and CDR2: SGDLS, YYNGEE. The CDR3 runs 11 residues. CDR3 region: CASSLPGELFF. The CDR3 coding sequence is TGTGCCAGCAGCCTTCCCGGGGAGCTGTTTTTT.

The V call is TRBV16, the J call TRBJ1-2; D is possibly TRBD1 (5 bases). Germline loops: CDR1 KGHSY, CDR2 FQNENV. V dropped 0 bases and J dropped 10 bases, with 12 bases sitting between them. The CDR3 spans 13 residues. CDR3 amino acids: CASSQSSRVDYTF. CDR3 nucleotides: TGTGCCAGCAGCCAATCCTCCAGGGTGGACTACACCTTC.

The chain couples TRBV3-1 to TRBJ2-1, with D possibly matching TRBD2 (5 bases). The V end was cut by 3 bases, the J end by 2 bases, with 14 bases between. Germline V gives CDR1 LGHDT, CDR2 YNNKEL (reference sequence). The CDR3 loop spans 16 amino acids. This chain's CDR3 is CASSQETGDTYNEQFF. The CDR3 DNA follows: TGTGCCAGCAGCCAGGAGACCGGGGATACCTACAATGAGCAGTTCTTC.

This clonotype was seen only a few times. The genes are TRBV12-3 or TRBV12-4 and TRBJ2-7; D may be TRBD1 (6 bases). Trimming removed 6 bases from V and 3 bases from J, with 15 bases in between. This CDR3 has 14 residues. As DNA, the CDR3 is TGTGCCAGCAGCCTCGACAGGCCCAACTACGAGCAGTACTTC. Translated: CASSLDRPNYEQYF.

This clonotype was seen more than once but under ten times. The chain is built from TRBV6-5 and TRBJ2-1; D may match TRBD1 or TRBD2 (6 bases each). The germline V gene encodes CDR1 MNHEY and CDR2 SVGAGI. V lost 7 bases, J lost 4 bases, and 8 bases lay in between. This CDR3 contains 12 residues. For the CDR3, the DNA is TGTGCCAGCAAAGGGGGGTACAATGAGCAGTTCTTC. Translation: CASKGGYNEQFF.